One sample yielded the 13 T cell receptor beta chains listed below, sequenced in a study of shared clonotypes between healthy human individuals. The assay was immunoSEQ multiplex PCR, and TCRdb's table has in-frame clones only and misses some. The table includes under 2.5 million clones, 85% to 95% detected once. Sequenced sample: naive CD4+ T cells from PBMCs. Regarding subset: CD45RA+ positively selected. The receptor set was obtained from a man aged 18 to 30 in good health. Some clones in this sample may be carry-over from other donors' samples.

The V call is TRBV6-5, the J call TRBJ2-7, with TRBD2 matching 9 bases. J gave up 2 bases and V 8 bases, and 7 bases lay outside the gene matches. This CDR3 spans 14 amino acids. CDR1 and CDR2 from the germline V gene are MNHEY and SVGAGI. CDR3 DNA: TGTGCCAGCCGGATAGCGGGAGTGACCTACGAGCAGTACTTC. Amino acid sequence: CASRIAGVTYEQYF.

This sequence joins TRBV30 and TRBJ2-1; D perhaps matches TRBD2 (5 bases). This CDR3 region has 13 residues. Germline V lookup: CDR1 GTSNPN, CDR2 SVGIG (reference sequence). The V gene lost 2 bases and the J gene lost 7 bases, with 12 bases spanning the gap. CDR3 protein: CAWSTGVVNEQFF. As DNA, the CDR3 is TGTGCCTGGAGTACCGGGGTAGTAAATGAGCAGTTCTTC.

A word on this clone: Other DNA sequences in this specimen translate into the identical CDR3. The chain has TRBV29-1 and TRBJ1-1; no reliable D call. Looked up from germline, CDR1 is SQVTM and CDR2 is ANQGSEA. V gave up 4 bases and J gave up 0 bases, with 6 bases separating them. The CDR3 is made up of 12 amino acids. Here the CDR3 DNA reads TGCAGCGTTGGAGGAGTGAACACTGAAGCTTTCTTT. It codes for CSVGGVNTEAFF.

The chain carries TRBV5-4 and TRBJ2-5, with TRBD2 matching 9 bases. The CDR3 is 14 amino acids. Trimming took 4 bases from V and 5 from J; bases not matched to a gene: 6. CDR1 and CDR2 (germline): SGHNT, YYREEE (reference sequence). The CDR3 bases are TGTGCCAGCAGCGGGGCTAGCGGGAAGGAGACCCAGTACTTC. Translated, it gives CASSGASGKETQYF.

This clone was seen only once. This chain uses TRBV5-1 with TRBJ2-7, with D tentatively TRBD1 (6 bases). The germline V and J ends were trimmed by 0 bases and 6 bases, with 10 bases remaining between them. Germline V gives CDR1 SGHRS, CDR2 YFSETQ. This CDR3 has 13 residues. The CDR3 protein is CASSLVLGGEQYF. As DNA, the CDR3 is TGCGCCAGCAGCTTGGTGCTAGGGGGCGAGCAGTACTTC.

In its sample, this clone was seen a few times. The chain combines TRBV5-1 with TRBJ1-1, with D hard to call. The CDR3 has 14 residues. V was trimmed by 0 bases and J by 1 base, leaving 7 bases between them. Germline V gene data show CDR1 as SGHRS and CDR2 as YFSETQ. The CDR3 sequence is CASSLASTNTEAFF. The CDR3 bases are TGCGCCAGCAGCTTGGCGTCAACGAACACTGAAGCTTTCTTT.

The chain uses TRBV18 and TRBJ2-3; 9 nucleotides match TRBD1. The CDR3 has 16 amino acids. The V gene end was trimmed by 0 bases and the J gene end by 5 bases; junction bases not matched to a gene: 6. Germline CDR1 and CDR2: KGHSH and LQKENI. CDR3 protein: CASSPPGQGAGDTQYF. CDR3 DNA: TGTGCCAGCTCACCACCGGGACAGGGAGCGGGAGATACGCAGTATTTT.

The gene calls are TRBV28 and TRBJ1-4, with D maybe TRBD1 (6 bases). Germline values: CDR1 MDHEN, CDR2 SYDVKM. The CDR3 runs 18 residues. Trimming cost V 3 bases and J 8 bases, with 25 bases left between them. In nucleotides, the CDR3 is TGTGCCAGCAGTTTGGTCCTAGGAAGACAGGCCACCCTCGAAAAACTGTTTTTT. This codes for CASSLVLGRQATLEKLFF.

The chain employs TRBV2 and TRBJ2-5; 8 bases are a match to TRBD1. The CDR3 runs 15 residues. The V segment lost 3 bases and the J segment 2 bases; nucleotides outside the gene matches: 5. Germline V gives CDR1 SNHLY, CDR2 FYNNEI. The CDR3 DNA reads as TGTGCCAGCAGTGAGACAGGGGTGAGGCAAGAGACCCAGTACTTC. Protein sequence: CASSETGVRQETQYF.

This rearrangement joins TRBV4-1 to TRBJ2-1; D uncertain. The length of the CDR3 is 19 residues. Trimming stripped 0 bases from V and 0 bases from J, with 18 bases between. CDR1 is MGHRA, CDR2 YSYEKL, per germline. CDR3 in DNA: TGCGCCAGCAGCCAAGAGTCAGGATCTCATAATCCCTCCTACAATGAGCAGTTCTTC. Protein: CASSQESGSHNPSYNEQFF.

The chain couples TRBV6-6 to TRBJ1-4, with TRBD1 matching 7 bases. The V gene end was trimmed by 10 bases and the J gene end by 4 bases; junction bases not matched to a gene: 12. This CDR3 contains 15 residues. Germline assignment: CDR1 MNHNY and CDR2 SVGAGI (reference sequence). The CDR3 loop reads CATSGRGLGNEKLFF. CDR3 DNA sequence: TGTGCCACCTCGGGGAGGGGGCTTGGTAATGAAAAACTGTTTTTT.

This clone was counted only a few times. V is TRBV9 and J is TRBJ1-1; D not resolved. Trimming stripped 0 bases from V and 10 bases from J, with 13 bases between. The CDR3 runs 13 residues. The germline CDR1 and CDR2 sequences are SGDLS and YYNGEE. Here the CDR3 reads CASSVEVADPAFF. CDR3 nucleotide sequence: TGTGCCAGCAGCGTAGAGGTGGCAGATCCAGCTTTCTTT.

The chain is built from TRBV14 and TRBJ1-2; the D is unclear. V lost 3 bases, J lost 4 bases, and 9 bases lay in between. Looked up from germline, CDR1 is SGHDN and CDR2 is FVKESK. The CDR3 length is 13 residues. The CDR3 region is CASSHLNFYGYTF. CDR3 sequence (DNA): TGTGCCAGCAGCCACCTTAATTTCTATGGCTACACCTTC.